This T cell receptor beta chain was captured in a study of T cells in Graves' hyperthyroidism and ophthalmopathy. The study's findings and limits: The blood repertoire included most of the expanded thyroid clonotypes above 0.001.

Amplification yielded TCR beta CDR3 regions, with RNA transcripts as the source. A set of HTBI primers served as the primers for a first-round RT-PCR of the TCR CDR3. MiXCR, run by TCRdb on the multiplex PCR reads, gives a single entry per CDR3 protein. The sample lists more than 350,000 distinct CDR3 sequences; approximately 15% were seen once. Lactation, pregnancy, other autoimmune disease or uncontrolled infection led to exclusion of patients. Many counts were recorded for this clonotype. Its antigen remains unidentified. The sequenced material came from blood. The source of this sequence is a woman aged 25-40 years with Graves' ophthalmopathy.

CDR3 protein: CASSLSGGSGANVLTF. Here the CDR3 DNA reads TGTGCCAGCAGTTTATCGGGGGGCTCTGGGGCCAACGTCCTGACTTTC. V is TRBV27 and J is TRBJ2-6; tentative D call: TRBD2 (6 bases). V lost 0 bases and J 0 bases, leaving 6 bases between the germline ends. The CDR3 covers 16 residues. CDR1 MNHEY and CDR2 SMNVEV come from the germline V gene (reference sequence).